The 32 T cell receptor beta chains given below trace back to one sample, sequenced in a study of T cell changes during pregnancy in multiple sclerosis. Here immunoSEQ multiplex PCR was the method, and the copy in TCRdb shows in-frame clones only, minus some. The table has tens of thousands of clones, around 93% seen once. Sequencing used peripheral blood, obtained in the third trimester of pregnancy. These receptors were taken from a female donor in good health, enrolled as a control in a pregnancy study.

CDR3 DNA: TGTGCCAGCATGGGTACTAGCGGATCTCTCGGGCAGTACTTC. Translating it yields CASMGTSGSLGQYF. V gene TRBV2 combines with J gene TRBJ2-7; 8 positions agree with TRBD2. V was clipped by 7 bases and J by 9 bases; unmatched bases: 14. The CDR3 contains 14 residues. Germline assignment: CDR1 SNHLY and CDR2 FYNNEI.

The chain uses TRBV6-5 and TRBJ1-1, with a tentative D call TRBD1 (5 bases). V gave up 7 bases and J gave up 0 bases, with 12 bases separating them. CDR1 is MNHEY, CDR2 SVGAGI, per germline. The CDR3 consists of 14 residues. CDR3 protein: CASTRTSLNTEAFF. DNA of the CDR3: TGTGCCAGCACCCGGACATCACTGAACACTGAAGCTTTCTTT.

V gene TRBV29-1 combines with J gene TRBJ2-7; tentative D call: TRBD2 (6 bases). Trimming removed 2 bases at V and 6 bases at J, with 17 bases between. This CDR3 has 14 residues. The germline V gene encodes CDR1 SQVTM and CDR2 ANQGSEA. The CDR3 sequence is CSVESAGEEFEQYF. CDR3 nucleotides: TGCAGCGTTGAATCCGCCGGGGAGGAGTTCGAGCAGTACTTC.

V and J are TRBV15 and TRBJ1-1, with 8 bases matching TRBD1. V gave up 3 bases and J gave up 5 bases; unmatched junction bases: 5. The CDR3 length is 14 residues. Germline CDR1 is LNHNV and CDR2 is YYDKDF (reference sequence). Here the CDR3 DNA reads TGTGCCACCAGCAGGACAGGGGCACAGACTGAAGCTTTCTTT. Translation gives CATSRTGAQTEAFF.

The chain joins TRBV4-1 to TRBJ2-1; 12 bases line up with TRBD2. The CDR3 length is 17 residues. The germline V gene has CDR1 MGHRA and CDR2 YSYEKL. Trimming took 1 base from V and 8 from J; bases not matched to a gene: 9. CDR3 coding DNA: TGCGCCAGCAGCCAAGTCGCTCTAGCGGGAGGGTTTTATGAGCAGTTCTTC. It translates to CASSQVALAGGFYEQFF.

V usage is TRBV5-1 and J usage is TRBJ2-1; the match to TRBD2 covers 10 bases. There are 15 residues in the CDR3. Germline V gene sequence: CDR1 SGHRS, CDR2 YFSETQ. With 5 bases clipped from V and 5 bases from J, the junction kept 7 bases outside the gene matches. Here the CDR3 reads CASRLVLAGDNEQFF. The CDR3 coding sequence is TGCGCCAGCAGACTGGTTCTAGCGGGGGACAATGAGCAGTTCTTC. The variable domain in full, with the rest retrieved from reference TRBV5-1 and TRBJ2-1, is KAGVTQTPRYLIKTRGQQVTLSCSPISGHRSVSWYQQTPGQGLQFLFEYFSETQRNKGNFPGRFSGRQFSNSRSEMNVSTLELGDSALYLCASRLVLAGDNEQFFGPGTRLTVL.

This clone was counted a single time. The gene calls are TRBV7-2 and TRBJ2-7; no clear D. This CDR3 has 11 amino acids. CDR1 SGHTA and CDR2 FQGNSA come from the germline V gene. V was cut by 3 bases and J by 5 bases, with 5 bases left in between. In DNA, the CDR3 is TGTGCCAGCAGCTTCCTTGACGAGCAGTACTTC. Translation: CASSFLDEQYF.

V is TRBV9 and J is TRBJ2-1, with 7 bases that match TRBD2. After removal of 0 bases from V and 0 bases from J, the junction contained 3 bases not matched to a gene. There are 16 residues in the CDR3. Germline-derived CDR1 and CDR2 are SGDLS and YYNGEE. The CDR3 reads CASSVGGRGSYNEQFF. In DNA form, the CDR3 reads TGTGCCAGCAGCGTAGGAGGGAGGGGCTCCTACAATGAGCAGTTCTTC.

The chain employs TRBV13 and TRBJ2-5; the D gene is possibly TRBD2 (6 bases). Trimming pared 4 bases from V and 5 bases from J, leaving 14 bases between. Per the germline V gene, CDR1 is PRHDT and CDR2 is FYEKMQ (reference sequence). The CDR3 totals 14 residues. The CDR3 DNA reads as TGTGCCAGCAGCTCAATCCGGGCGGGGGAGACCCAGTACTTC. This sequence encodes CASSSIRAGETQYF.

In its sample, this clone was seen once. V is TRBV5-1 and J is TRBJ2-5; TRBD2 aligns across 10 bases. The CDR3 covers 17 residues. Germline V CDR1 and CDR2: SGHRS, YFSETQ. Losses at the gene ends were 4 bases for V and 3 bases for J; bases not matched to a gene: 12. This CDR3 is CASSPGALAGDEETQYF. DNA for the CDR3: TGCGCCAGCAGCCCGGGGGCCCTAGCGGGAGATGAAGAGACCCAGTACTTC.

This clone was seen once. The rearrangement uses TRBV6-5 and TRBJ2-7, with TRBD1 matching over 7 bases. Trimming at V came to 6 bases and at J to 4 bases, leaving 12 bases not matched to a gene. This CDR3 is 15 amino acids long. Germline V gene sequence: CDR1 MNHEY, CDR2 SVGAGI. In nucleotides, the CDR3 is TGTGCCAGCAGGGCACCAGGGGGTAGGGCGTACGAGCAGTACTTC. Its protein product is CASRAPGGRAYEQYF.

J is TRBJ1-2 and V is TRBV5-1; possibly TRBD1 for D (5 bases). The V end lost 0 bases, the J end lost 4 bases, and 13 bases lay between the germline ends. Germline assignment: CDR1 SGHRS and CDR2 YFSETQ. CDR3 length: 15 residues. CDR3 sequence: CASSLVIGDPYGYTF. The CDR3 DNA is TGCGCCAGCAGCTTGGTAATAGGGGATCCCTATGGCTACACCTTC. Based on the CDR3 plus reference TRBV5-1 and TRBJ1-2, the full variable domain is KAGVTQTPRYLIKTRGQQVTLSCSPISGHRSVSWYQQTPGQGLQFLFEYFSETQRNKGNFPGRFSGRQFSNSRSEMNVSTLELGDSALYLCASSLVIGDPYGYTFGSGTRLTVV.

This clone was seen only once. The genes are TRBV2 and TRBJ2-7; 12 bases map to TRBD2. Per germline, CDR1 SNHLY and CDR2 FYNNEI. The length of the CDR3 is 16 residues. The V and J ends lost 7 bases and 6 bases, in that order; junction bases with no gene match: 13. As DNA, the CDR3 is TGTGCCAGCAAAGAGGGGGCGCAACTAGCGGGGGGCGAGCAGTACTTC. Amino acids: CASKEGAQLAGGEQYF.

This clone was seen just once. The CDR3 sequence is CASSPVGGDQPQHF. The CDR3 nucleotides are TGCGCCAGCAGCCCCGTGGGGGGGGATCAGCCCCAGCATTTT. This chain joins TRBV5-1 and TRBJ1-5; tentative D call: TRBD1 (5 bases). The CDR3 totals 14 residues. V was pared by 4 bases and J by 5 bases, with 13 bases between. CDR1 is SGHRS and CDR2 is YFSETQ in the germline V gene.

The chain joins TRBV5-4 to TRBJ2-6; 10 bases match TRBD2. This CDR3 has 18 residues. Germline values: CDR1 SGHNT, CDR2 YYREEE (reference sequence). The J segment lost 0 bases and the V segment lost 3 bases, leaving 6 bases of the junction unmatched. CDR3 DNA: TGTGCCAGCAGCTCCTCCGGGACTAGCGCCTCTGGGGCCAACGTCCTGACTTTC. Protein product: CASSSSGTSASGANVLTF.

The rearrangement links TRBV6-1 to TRBJ2-7; 9 bases agree with TRBD1. The CDR3 has 15 residues. Germline trimming cut 7 bases from V and 0 bases from J; bases unmatched to any gene: 7. CDR1 MNHNS and CDR2 SASEGT come from the germline V gene. The chain's CDR3 is CASTLGTGISYEQYF. The CDR3 DNA reads as TGTGCCAGCACCTTGGGGACAGGGATCTCCTACGAGCAGTACTTC.

This clone occurred once. V gene TRBV28 combines with J gene TRBJ2-7, with unresolved D. This CDR3 has 16 amino acids. Trimming took 5 bases from V and 3 from J, leaving 20 bases between them. Germline CDR1 MDHEN, CDR2 SYDVKM. CDR3 DNA: TGTGCCAGCAGTCAACCTAGTCGAAATCTCAACTACGAGCAGTACTTC. It is translated as CASSQPSRNLNYEQYF.

This rearrangement joins TRBV7-2 to TRBJ2-1; 7 bases match TRBD2. Germline CDR1 reads SGHTA; CDR2 reads FQGNSA. CDR3 size: 15 residues. Losses at the gene ends were 5 bases for V and 5 bases for J; bases not matched to a gene: 9. The DNA of the CDR3 is TGTGCCAGCAGCCCGGGGGGTAGCCAGCACAATGAGCAGTTCTTC. Protein sequence: CASSPGGSQHNEQFF.

CDR3 sequence: CASSQRPGTSGRVYNEQFF. Written as DNA, the CDR3 is TGTGCCAGCAGCCAAAGGCCCGGGACTAGCGGGAGGGTCTACAATGAGCAGTTCTTC. The chain recombines TRBV14 with TRBJ2-1; 16 bases match TRBD2. CDR3 length: 19 residues. V trimming: 2 bases; J trimming: 3 bases; junction bases outside the gene matches: 7. CDR1 and CDR2 (germline): SGHDN, FVKESK. Together with reference TRBV14 and TRBJ2-1, the CDR3 gives the full variable domain: EAGVTQFPSHSVIEKGQTVTLRCDPISGHDNLYWYRRVMGKEIKFLLHFVKESKQDESGMPNNRFLAERTGGTYSTLKVQPAELEDSGVYFCASSQRPGTSGRVYNEQFFGPGTRLTVL.

This sequence joins TRBV5-1 and TRBJ2-5, with D perhaps TRBD2 (5 bases). The CDR3 is made up of 13 amino acids. The V end was cut by 1 base, the J end by 10 bases, with 14 bases between. Germline V gene data show CDR1 as SGHRS and CDR2 as YFSETQ. The CDR3 coding sequence is TGCGCCAGCAGCTTGACGGGGTATAGTGACCAGTACTTC. Its protein is CASSLTGYSDQYF.

This sequence joins TRBV2 and TRBJ2-5; 7 bases map to TRBD2. Per germline, CDR1 SNHLY and CDR2 FYNNEI. V lost 8 bases and J lost 7; bases outside the gene matches: 10. The CDR3 contains 13 residues. The CDR3 sequence is CASRTGPGGTQYF. The DNA of the CDR3 is TGTGCCAGCCGAACGGGCCCGGGGGGGACCCAGTACTTC.

The chain uses TRBV7-2 and TRBJ2-7; weak D call: TRBD2 (5 bases). Trimming pared 3 bases from V and 2 bases from J, leaving 11 bases between. This CDR3 comprises 14 residues. Per germline, CDR1 SGHTA and CDR2 FQGNSA. DNA of the CDR3: TGTGCCAGCAGCTTCCGGGATAGAACCTACGAGCAGTACTTC. Translating it yields CASSFRDRTYEQYF.

This clone has more than one count but fewer than ten. The rearrangement joins TRBV14 to TRBJ2-7; no clear D. CDR3 length: 12 amino acids. Trimming left V 1 base short and J 9 bases short, with 10 bases between. Germline CDR1 and CDR2: SGHDN and FVKESK. In nucleotides, the CDR3 is TGTGCCAGCAGCCAAGCCGACTCTGGGCAGTACTTC. It encodes CASSQADSGQYF. The entire variable domain, with the rest obtained from reference TRBV14 and TRBJ2-7, is as follows: EAGVTQFPSHSVIEKGQTVTLRCDPISGHDNLYWYRRVMGKEIKFLLHFVKESKQDESGMPNNRFLAERTGGTYSTLKVQPAELEDSGVYFCASSQADSGQYFGPGTRLTVT.

The gene calls are TRBV28 and TRBJ2-1; D gene ambiguous. V was trimmed by 4 bases and J by 7 bases, leaving 5 bases between them. Per the germline V gene, CDR1 is MDHEN and CDR2 is SYDVKM. The length of the CDR3 is 11 residues. CDR3 loop: CASSYWNEQFF. The DNA for the CDR3 is TGTGCCAGCAGTTACTGGAATGAGCAGTTCTTC. The variable domain in full, completed from reference TRBV28 and TRBJ2-1, reads DVKVTQSSRYLVKRTGEKVFLECVQDMDHENMFWYRQDPGLGLRLIYFSYDVKMKEKGDIPEGYSVSREKKERFSLILESASTNQTSMYLCASSYWNEQFFGPGTRLTVL.

This sequence joins TRBV6-1 and TRBJ2-7; D possibly corresponds to TRBD2 (5 bases). In germline, CDR1 is MNHNS, CDR2 SASEGT. Trimming pared 4 bases from V and 0 bases from J, leaving 13 bases between. The CDR3 is 15 residues long. In DNA form, the CDR3 reads TGTGCCAGCAGTGTAGAGCGGTCTAGCTCCTACGAGCAGTACTTC. Translating gives CASSVERSSSYEQYF.

In this sample, this clone turned up once. The J gene is TRBJ2-4, the V gene TRBV30; 7 nucleotides line up with TRBD2. Germline trimming cut 2 bases from V and 3 bases from J; bases unmatched to any gene: 4. Germline lookup yields CDR1 GTSNPN and CDR2 SVGIG (reference sequence). The CDR3 has 14 amino acids. The CDR3, as DNA: TGTGCCTGGAGTCCATGGGAGGGCAAAAACATTCAGTACTTC. Amino acid sequence: CAWSPWEGKNIQYF.

The chain combines TRBV5-1 with TRBJ2-7, with 8 bases fitting TRBD1. Germline V gives CDR1 SGHRS, CDR2 YFSETQ. Unmatched junction bases numbered 5, after V lost 0 bases and J lost 3 bases. The CDR3 length is 15 residues. The CDR3 is CASSLGQGPLYEQYF. Written as DNA, the CDR3 is TGCGCCAGCAGCTTGGGACAGGGGCCCCTCTACGAGCAGTACTTC.

The rearrangement joins TRBV27 to TRBJ1-3; no definite D call. This CDR3 is 13 amino acids long. V was pared by 11 bases and J by 3 bases, with 14 bases between. CDR1 and CDR2 (germline): MNHEY, SMNVEV (reference sequence). The CDR3 coding sequence is TGTGCCTCTTCCCCTCGGAGTGGAAACACCATATATTTT. Translation gives CASSPRSGNTIYF.

This sequence joins TRBV4-1 and TRBJ2-1; tentative D call: TRBD2 (5 bases). CDR3 length: 15 amino acids. The germline V and J ends were trimmed by 2 bases and 7 bases, with 15 bases remaining between them. In germline, CDR1 is MGHRA, CDR2 YSYEKL. CDR3 in amino acids: CASSQIGLAKNEQFF. CDR3 coding DNA: TGCGCCAGCAGCCAAATCGGATTAGCGAAGAATGAGCAGTTCTTC.

The J gene is TRBJ2-7, the V gene TRBV11-2, with a possible D match to TRBD1 (6 bases). V lost 4 bases, J lost 6 bases, and 16 bases lay in between. Looked up from germline, CDR1 is SGHAT and CDR2 is FQNNGV. The CDR3 has 14 amino acids. Written as DNA, the CDR3 is TGTGCCAGCAGCTCTAACAGGGCTTCGGGCGAGCAGTACTTC. Translating it yields CASSSNRASGEQYF. Complete variable domain (other parts from reference TRBV11-2 and TRBJ2-7): EAGVAQSPRYKIIEKRQSVAFWCNPISGHATLYWYQQILGQGPKLLIQFQNNGVVDDSQLPKDRFSAERLKGVDSTLKIQPAKLEDSAVYLCASSSNRASGEQYFGPGTRLTVT.

This chain links TRBV27 with TRBJ2-7; the D gene is possibly TRBD1 (5 bases). Trimming stripped 5 bases from V and 6 bases from J, with 17 bases between. The CDR3 totals 14 residues. CDR1 is MNHEY, CDR2 SMNVEV, per germline (reference sequence). The CDR3 sequence is CASSLDSQRGEQYF. In nucleotides, the CDR3 is TGTGCCAGCAGTCTAGACAGTCAACGAGGCGAGCAGTACTTC.

V usage is TRBV19 and J usage is TRBJ2-1; 16 bases map to TRBD2. Germline loops: CDR1 LNHDA, CDR2 SQIVND (reference sequence). The V segment lost 5 bases and the J segment 5 bases; nucleotides outside the gene matches: 3. This CDR3 region has 16 residues. CDR3 loop: CASSGTSGRANNEQFF. CDR3 nucleotide sequence: TGTGCCAGTAGTGGGACTAGCGGGAGGGCCAACAATGAGCAGTTCTTC.